This TCR beta chain was identified during a study of T cells in Graves' hyperthyroidism and ophthalmopathy. RNA transcripts gave rise to amplified TCR beta CDR3 regions. TCR CDR3 regions were first amplified by RT-PCR with HTBI primers. TCRdb reanalysed the multiplex PCR reads using MiXCR and keeps one entry per CDR3 protein. The sample yields approximately 480,000 distinct CDR3 sequences, around 20% seen once. The patients, who ranged from 18 to 65 in age, presented with newly diagnosed hyperthyroidism lasting under 2 months. A roughly 9.3 ml volume of fresh peripheral blood provided the PBMCs. Germline V gene data show CDR1 as MNHNS and CDR2 as SASEGT. The CDR3 extends over 14 amino acids. Trimming removed 11 bases at V and 2 bases at J, with 13 bases between. With respect to this clonotype: Its antigen is undetermined.

Findings and caveats of the study: Most thyroid-expanded clonotypes above 0.001 were also found in blood.

The chain carries TRBV6-1 and TRBJ2-6; maybe TRBD2 (5 bases). This sequence was found in a man aged 18 to 35 with Graves' hyperthyroidism. Source material: blood. CDR3 protein: CACMSGPGANVLTF. The CDR3 DNA sequence: TGTGCCTGCATGAGCGGCCCTGGGGCCAACGTCCTGACTTTC.